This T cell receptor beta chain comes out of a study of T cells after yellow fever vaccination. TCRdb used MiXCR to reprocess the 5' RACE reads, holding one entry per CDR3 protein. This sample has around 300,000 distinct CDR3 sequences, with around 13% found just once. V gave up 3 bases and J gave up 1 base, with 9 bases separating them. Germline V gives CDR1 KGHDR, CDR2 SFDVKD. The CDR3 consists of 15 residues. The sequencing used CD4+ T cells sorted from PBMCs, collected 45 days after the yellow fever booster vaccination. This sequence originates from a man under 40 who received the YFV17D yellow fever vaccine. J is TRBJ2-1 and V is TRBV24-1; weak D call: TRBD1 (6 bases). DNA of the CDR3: TGTGCCACCAGTGATCAACAGGGTTCCTACAATGAGCAGTTCTTC. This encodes CATSDQQGSYNEQFF.